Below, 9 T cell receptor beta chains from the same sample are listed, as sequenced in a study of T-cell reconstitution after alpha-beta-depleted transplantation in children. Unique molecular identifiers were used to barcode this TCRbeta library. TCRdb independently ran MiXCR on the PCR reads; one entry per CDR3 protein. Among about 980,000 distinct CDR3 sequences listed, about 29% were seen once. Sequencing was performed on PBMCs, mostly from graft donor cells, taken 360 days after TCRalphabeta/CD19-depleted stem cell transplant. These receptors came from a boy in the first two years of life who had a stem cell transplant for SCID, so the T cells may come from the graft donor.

CDR3 region: CASSNVVGQKETQYF. In nucleotides, the CDR3 is TGTGCCAGCAGCAACGTAGTAGGGCAAAAAGAGACCCAGTACTTC. The chain employs TRBV28 and TRBJ2-5; D unresolved. The CDR3 extends over 15 amino acids. Germline V CDR1 and CDR2: MDHEN, SYDVKM. V dropped 6 bases and J dropped 3 bases, with 17 bases sitting between them.

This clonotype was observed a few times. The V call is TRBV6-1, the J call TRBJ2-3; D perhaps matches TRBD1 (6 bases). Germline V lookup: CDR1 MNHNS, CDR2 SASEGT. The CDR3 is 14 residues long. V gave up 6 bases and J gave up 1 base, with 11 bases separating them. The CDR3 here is CASRADRRTDTQYF. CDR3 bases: TGTGCCAGCAGGGCGGACAGACGCACAGATACGCAGTATTTT.

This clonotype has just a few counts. For the CDR3, the DNA is TGTGCCAGCAGCCGGACTAGGACCGGGGAGCTGTTTTTT. Residues: CASSRTRTGELFF. The V gene is TRBV7-9, the J gene TRBJ2-2; TRBD2 agrees at 7 bases. Trimming took 5 bases from V and 5 from J; bases not matched to a gene: 2. The CDR3 extends over 13 amino acids. Germline loops: CDR1 SEHNR, CDR2 FQNEAQ (reference sequence).

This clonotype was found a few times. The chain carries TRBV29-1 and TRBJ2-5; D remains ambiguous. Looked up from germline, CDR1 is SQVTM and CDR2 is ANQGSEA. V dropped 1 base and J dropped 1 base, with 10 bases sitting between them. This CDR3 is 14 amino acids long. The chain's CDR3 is CSVEGLGFQETQYF. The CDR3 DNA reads TGCAGCGTTGAAGGGTTGGGGTTCCAAGAGACCCAGTACTTC.

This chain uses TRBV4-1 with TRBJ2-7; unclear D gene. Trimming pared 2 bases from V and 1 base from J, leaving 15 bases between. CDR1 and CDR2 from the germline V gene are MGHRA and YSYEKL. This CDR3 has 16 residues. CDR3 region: CASSQMIRVGSYEQYF. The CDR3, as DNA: TGCGCCAGCAGCCAAATGATTAGGGTGGGGTCCTACGAGCAGTACTTC.

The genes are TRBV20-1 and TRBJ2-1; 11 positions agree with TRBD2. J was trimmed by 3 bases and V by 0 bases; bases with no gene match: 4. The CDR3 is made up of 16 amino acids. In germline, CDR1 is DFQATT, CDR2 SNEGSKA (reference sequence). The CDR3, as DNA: TGCAGTGCTAGAGAACTAGCGGGGGCTTACTACAATGAGCAGTTCTTC. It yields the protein CSARELAGAYYNEQFF.

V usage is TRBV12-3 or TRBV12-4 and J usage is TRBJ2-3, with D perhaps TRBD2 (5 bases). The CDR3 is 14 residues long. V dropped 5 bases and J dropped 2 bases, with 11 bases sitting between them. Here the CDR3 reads CASSPGVNTDTQYF. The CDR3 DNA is TGTGCCAGCAGTCCCGGGGTTAACACAGATACGCAGTATTTT.

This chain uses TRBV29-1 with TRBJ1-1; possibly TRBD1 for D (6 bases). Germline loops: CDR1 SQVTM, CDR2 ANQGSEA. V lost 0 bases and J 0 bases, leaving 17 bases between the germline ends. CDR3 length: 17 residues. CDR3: CSVEDPPWDKVNTEAFF. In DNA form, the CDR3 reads TGCAGCGTTGAAGATCCCCCCTGGGACAAAGTGAACACTGAAGCTTTCTTT.

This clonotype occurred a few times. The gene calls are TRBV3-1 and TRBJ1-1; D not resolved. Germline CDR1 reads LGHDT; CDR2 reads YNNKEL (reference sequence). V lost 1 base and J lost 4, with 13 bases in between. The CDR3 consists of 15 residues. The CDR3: CASSQGLGRITEAFF. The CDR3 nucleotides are TGTGCCAGCAGCCAAGGGTTGGGCAGGATCACTGAAGCTTTCTTT.